A selection of T cell receptor beta chains follows, all from one sample in a study of radiotherapy plus CTLA-4 blockade in lung cancer. Clones were sequenced by immunoSEQ multiplex PCR, and TCRdb holds only the in-frame ones, with some missing. The repertoire holds roughly 85,000 clones, more than 75% seen once, with 16% in the top ten. Sequenced material: peripheral blood, taken from a patient treated with radiotherapy plus ipilimumab. The receptor source for this set is a human donor with non-small cell lung cancer that progressed on radiotherapy plus ipilimumab. Each CDR3 is given with its conserved first and last residue. A D gene is named only where the DNA matches it firmly. The size of a clone is reported for some rows only, either as once, few or many, or as a class for expanded clones.

clone_size	v_call	j_call	d_call	cdr3_nt	cdr3_aa
few	TRBV10-3	TRBJ2-3	NA	TGTGCCATCAGTGAGGGACAGACCTCCACAGATACGCAGTATTTT	CAISEGQTSTDTQYF
NA	TRBV6-5	TRBJ2-7	TRBD2	TGTGCCAGCAGTGCCCCCGCAGCGGGAGGGCCAGTGCAGTACTTC	CASSAPAAGGPVQYF
NA	TRBV15	TRBJ1-2	NA	TGTGCCACCAGCAGAGAGGGGTGGGGCTATGGCTACACCTTC	CATSREGWGYGYTF
NA	TRBV30	TRBJ1-2	TRBD1	TGTGCCTGCAGTAGGGACAGGGTGGGCTACACCTTC	CACSRDRVGYTF
NA	TRBV5-1	TRBJ1-1	NA	TGCGCCAGCAGCTTGCGGTCTGATTGGAACACTGAAGCTTTCTTT	CASSLRSDWNTEAFF
once	TRBV20-1	TRBJ2-7	NA	TGCAGTGCCGAGAACTACGAGCAGTACTTC	CSAENYEQYF
once	TRBV7-2	TRBJ1-1	NA	TGTGCCAGCAGCTATCGCCAGAACACTGAAGCCTTCTTT	CASSYRQNTEAFF
NA	TRBV5-1	TRBJ2-5	TRBD2	TGCGCCAGCAGCTTGATGGGAGGGGAAGAGACCCAGTACTTC	CASSLMGGEETQYF
NA	TRBV27	TRBJ1-1	NA	TGTGCCAGCAGTATAACAGAGGCGAACACTGAAGCTTTCTTT	CASSITEANTEAFF
NA	TRBV4-1	TRBJ1-2	NA	TGCGCCAGCAGCCAAGTCGGGGGATTCAGTGACGGCTTC	CASSQVGGFSDGF
few	TRBV6-1	TRBJ2-7	NA	TGTGCCAGCAGTGAAGTAGGGTCCAAGCAGTACTTC	CASSEVGSKQYF
NA	TRBV7-3	TRBJ2-2	TRBD2	TGTGCCAGCAGCGCCGGACTAGCGGGGGGGTTGTCCGGGGAGCTGTTTTTT	CASSAGLAGGLSGELFF
NA	TRBV28	TRBJ1-1	TRBD1	TGTGCCAGCAGTTCTCGAACGACAGGGGGGAACACTGAAGCTTTCTTT	CASSSRTTGGNTEAFF
NA	TRBV5-8	TRBJ2-4	NA	TGTGCCAGCAGTGATTGGCGGTTTCTTAACAAAAACATTCAGTACTTC	CASSDWRFLNKNIQYF
NA	TRBV4-1	TRBJ2-7	TRBD2	TGCGCCAGCAGCCAATTCTTGGGGTCCAGCGGGAGTTCGTACGAGCAGTACTTC	CASSQFLGSSGSSYEQYF
NA	TRBV16	TRBJ2-3	NA	TGTGCCAGCAGCCCCCGAGGGAGGATGGCGGGGGATACGCAGTATTTT	CASSPRGRMAGDTQYF
NA	TRBV7-6	TRBJ1-6	TRBD1	TGTGCCAGCAGCTTAGCGGGGGCAGGGGGTTATTCACCCCTCCACTTT	CASSLAGAGGYSPLHF
once	TRBV5-6	TRBJ2-7	NA	TGTGCCAGCACCGCTCATGTAGGCTACGAGCAGTACTTC	CASTAHVGYEQYF
NA	TRBV5-4	TRBJ1-2	TRBD1	TGTGCCAGCAGCAGCGGACAGGGCTATGGCTACACCTTC	CASSSGQGYGYTF
NA	TRBV6-6	TRBJ2-5	NA	TGTGCCAGCAGTTCGACTAGGGGGCAAGAGACCCAGTACTTC	CASSSTRGQETQYF
NA	TRBV28	TRBJ1-5	NA	TGTGCCAGCACGAAGGAGAGGAGGCAGCCCCAGCATTTT	CASTKERRQPQHF
NA	TRBV15	TRBJ1-3	NA	TGTGCCACCAGACCACAGGGCACTCTACGAAACACCATATATTTT	CATRPQGTLRNTIYF
NA	TRBV5-1	TRBJ2-5	TRBD2	TGCGCCAGCAGCTTGGGGCTAGCGGCTTGGGAAGAGACCCAGTACTTC	CASSLGLAAWEETQYF
NA	TRBV2	TRBJ2-3	NA	TGTGCCAGCAGTGAACAGAGGGCAGCCACAGATACGCAGTATTTT	CASSEQRAATDTQYF
NA	TRBV30	TRBJ1-2	TRBD1	TGTGCCTGGAGTAACGACAGGGATGGCTACACCTTC	CAWSNDRDGYTF
NA	TRBV6-5	TRBJ1-2	NA	TGTGCCAGCAGTGCTGCAGGGGCTTATGGCTACACCTTC	CASSAAGAYGYTF
NA	TRBV5-4	TRBJ2-5	TRBD2	TGTGCCAGCAGCGATCGGGCCGCGGGGGGGCTCGGGGAGACCCAGTACTTC	CASSDRAAGGLGETQYF
NA	TRBV1	TRBJ2-5	NA	TGCACCAGCAGCCAAAAGGGGGGGGACTCGTACCAAGAGACCCAGTACTTC	CTSSQKGGDSYQETQYF
NA	TRBV2	TRBJ2-6	TRBD1	TGTGCCAGCAGTGCCCTGGGACAGGGCTTTGGGGCCAACGTCCTGACTTTC	CASSALGQGFGANVLTF
NA	TRBV7-2	TRBJ2-3	TRBD2	TGTGCCAGCAGCAAGGGACTAGCGGGAGGGTTAGGGGATACGCAGTATTTT	CASSKGLAGGLGDTQYF
NA	TRBV7-9	TRBJ2-7	NA	TGTGCCAGCAGCTTCGTCAGGGTTCCGCACGAGCAGTACTTC	CASSFVRVPHEQYF
NA	TRBV7-2	TRBJ2-2	NA	TGTGCCAGCAGCTTAGCGGCCTCGAACACCGGGGAGCTGTTTTTT	CASSLAASNTGELFF
once	TRBV2	TRBJ1-5	NA	TGTGCCAGCAGTGAAGCGCTTAGGCAATCCCAGCATTTT	CASSEALRQSQHF
NA	TRBV7-9	TRBJ2-2	TRBD1	TGTGCCAGCAGCTTAGGACAGGGTCTGGTTAGCACCGGGGAGCTGTTTTTT	CASSLGQGLVSTGELFF
once	TRBV16	TRBJ1-2	TRBD1	TGTGCCAGCAGCGATCCGGGACAGGGGGACGGTGGCTACACCTTC	CASSDPGQGDGGYTF
NA	TRBV6-5	TRBJ1-2	NA	TGTGCCAGCAGTTCAGGGGACTATGGCTACACCTTC	CASSSGDYGYTF
NA	TRBV5-1	TRBJ2-1	NA	TGCGCCAGCAGCCCAGGACTGTACAATGAGCAGTTCTTC	CASSPGLYNEQFF
NA	TRBV5-1	TRBJ2-3	TRBD2	TGCGCCAGCAGCTTGGTTGGGGCGGGAGTGAGCACAGATACGCAGTATTTT	CASSLVGAGVSTDTQYF
once	TRBV9	TRBJ2-1	NA	TGTGCCAGCAGCGTAGCTACGGGAGACTCCCCCCTACAGGAGCAGTTCTTC	CASSVATGDSPLQEQFF
NA	TRBV6-5	TRBJ2-3	NA	TGTGCCAGCAGTTACGGGGATAAGGGAACAGATACGCAGTATTTT	CASSYGDKGTDTQYF
NA	TRBV7-9	TRBJ2-7	NA	TGTGCCAGCAGCCCAGTTGCGCGCTACGAGCAGTACTTC	CASSPVARYEQYF
NA	TRBV4-3	TRBJ2-7	TRBD2	TGCGCCAGCAGCCAAGATCCTGGCGGGGGAACCTACGAGCAGTACTTC	CASSQDPGGGTYEQYF
NA	TRBV4-3	TRBJ2-1	TRBD2	TGCGCCAGCAGCTCCCGGACTAGCGGGAGCCTAAGCTCCTACAATGAGCAGTTCTTC	CASSSRTSGSLSSYNEQFF
once	TRBV19	TRBJ2-7	TRBD1	TGTGCCAGTAGTCTATCGGGACAGTCCTCCTACGAGCAGTACTTC	CASSLSGQSSYEQYF
NA	TRBV7-2	TRBJ1-2	NA	TGTGCCAGCAGCTTAGTAGACAGCAACTATGGCTACACCTTC	CASSLVDSNYGYTF
NA	TRBV9	TRBJ2-1	NA	TGTGCCAGCAGCTCAGGAGGGGGTGAGCAGTTCTTC	CASSSGGGEQFF
NA	TRBV29-1	TRBJ2-1	NA	TGCAGCGCTGCGACATGGCGCAATGAGCAGTTCTTC	CSAATWRNEQFF
NA	TRBV7-2	TRBJ2-7	NA	TGTGCCAGCAGCTCCCAGCCCTTCCAGGGGGAGCAGTACTTC	CASSSQPFQGEQYF
NA	TRBV10-3	TRBJ1-1	NA	TGTGCCATCAGCGACCATAACACTGAAGCTTTCTTT	CAISDHNTEAFF